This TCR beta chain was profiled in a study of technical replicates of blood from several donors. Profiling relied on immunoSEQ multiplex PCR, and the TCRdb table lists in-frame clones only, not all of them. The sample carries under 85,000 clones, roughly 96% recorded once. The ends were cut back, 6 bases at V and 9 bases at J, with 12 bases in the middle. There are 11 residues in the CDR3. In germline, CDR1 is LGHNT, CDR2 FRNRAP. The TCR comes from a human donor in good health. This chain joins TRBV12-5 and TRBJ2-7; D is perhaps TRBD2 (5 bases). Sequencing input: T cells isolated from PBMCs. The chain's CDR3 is CASGSGIAQYF. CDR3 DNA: TGTGCTAGTGGCTCCGGGATTGCGCAGTACTTC.